This passage covers 9 T cell receptor beta chains from one sample sequenced in a study of blood T cell repertoires in COVID-19. Produced via immunoSEQ multiplex PCR; TCRdb's table is partial and in-frame only. The table shows over 55,000 clones, with 70% to 90% occurring only once. The material sequenced was peripheral blood. These receptor sequences come from a human donor with active COVID-19. The donor label of this sample is uncertain.

The genes are TRBV11-2 and TRBJ2-7, with 8 bases identical to TRBD1. CDR3 size: 14 residues. Germline loops: CDR1 SGHAT, CDR2 FQNNGV. After removal of 6 bases from V and 6 bases from J, the junction contained 10 bases not matched to a gene. The CDR3 sequence: CASRAGTGVLEQYF. CDR3 in DNA: TGTGCCAGCAGGGCCGGGACAGGCGTCCTCGAGCAGTACTTC.

This chain joins TRBV29-1 and TRBJ2-5; TRBD1 matches 10 bases. V shed 4 bases, J shed 3 bases, and the junction held 8 bases outside the gene matches. This CDR3 contains 15 residues. Per the germline V gene, CDR1 is SQVTM and CDR2 is ANQGSEA. The CDR3 region has the DNA TGCAGCGTTGGCGATGACAGGGGGCGCGAAGAGACCCAGTACTTC. Translated, it gives CSVGDDRGREETQYF. Based on the CDR3 plus reference TRBV29-1 and TRBJ2-5, the full variable domain is SAVISQKPSRDICQRGTSLTIQCQVDSQVTMMFWYRQQPGQSLTLIATANQGSEATYESGFVIDKFPISRPNLTFSTLTVSNMSPEDSSIYLCSVGDDRGREETQYFGPGTRLLVL.

This rearrangement joins TRBV14 to TRBJ1-1; tentative D call: TRBD1 (5 bases). CDR1 and CDR2 from the germline V gene are SGHDN and FVKESK. V shed 1 base and J shed 7 bases, with 13 bases lying between them. The CDR3 runs 14 residues. The CDR3 reads CASSQVFSGDEAFF. CDR3 sequence (DNA): TGTGCCAGCAGCCAAGTCTTCTCGGGGGATGAAGCTTTCTTT.

The chain carries TRBV11-3 and TRBJ1-2; D is possibly TRBD1 (6 bases). Deletions cut 5 bases from V and 2 bases from J, with 6 bases between. CDR1 SGHNT and CDR2 YENEEA come from the germline V gene. The CDR3 loop spans 12 amino acids. The CDR3 sequence: CASSGQNYGYTF. CDR3 in DNA: TGTGCCAGCAGCGGACAGAACTATGGCTACACCTTC.

This CDR3 is CAISGAADYGYTF. CDR3 in DNA: TGTGCCATCAGTGGGGCAGCAGACTATGGCTACACCTTC. The chain carries TRBV10-3 and TRBJ1-2; D gene ambiguous. This CDR3 contains 13 residues. Germline V gene sequence: CDR1 ENHRY, CDR2 SYGVKD. V was shortened by 4 bases and J by 3 bases, with 9 bases between the two germline ends.

This clone was picked up one time. V is TRBV3-1 (or the pseudogene TRBV3-2) and J is TRBJ1-2; D possibly corresponds to TRBD1 (5 bases). The germline V gene encodes CDR1 LGHDT and CDR2 YNNKEL (reference sequence). This CDR3 region has 16 residues. V was clipped by 0 bases and J by 4 bases, with 15 bases between them. The CDR3 DNA sequence: TGTGCCAGCAGCCAAGATGGGGCCCCGGCCACCTATGGCTACACCTTC. Residues: CASSQDGAPATYGYTF.

The rearrangement links TRBV5-1 to TRBJ1-4, with 7 positions matching TRBD1. The CDR3 covers 16 residues. With V trimmed by 4 bases and J by 4 bases, 10 bases remained unmatched. Looked up from germline, CDR1 is SGHRS and CDR2 is YFSETQ. Here the CDR3 reads CASSIGTALDNEKLFF. The CDR3 region has the DNA TGCGCCAGCAGCATTGGGACAGCCTTAGATAATGAAAAACTGTTTTTT. Full variable domain (missing parts from reference TRBV5-1 and TRBJ1-4): KAGVTQTPRYLIKTRGQQVTLSCSPISGHRSVSWYQQTPGQGLQFLFEYFSETQRNKGNFPGRFSGRQFSNSRSEMNVSTLELGDSALYLCASSIGTALDNEKLFFGSGTQLSVL.

V gene TRBV30 combines with J gene TRBJ2-7; 7 bases align to TRBD1. The CDR3 spans 14 residues. Trimming cost V 0 bases and J 1 base; bases outside gene matches: 3. Germline values: CDR1 GTSNPN, CDR2 SVGIG (reference sequence). The CDR3 reads CAWSVLGQSYEQYF. CDR3 DNA sequence: TGTGCCTGGAGTGTGCTGGGACAGTCCTACGAGCAGTACTTC.

This chain connects TRBV9 to TRBJ2-3; D is uncertain. Trimming stripped 1 base from V and 2 bases from J, with 5 bases between. CDR1 and CDR2 from the germline V gene are SGDLS and YYNGEE. The CDR3 sequence is 13 residues long. In nucleotides, the CDR3 is TGTGCCAGCAGCGTACTCCTCACAGATACGCAGTATTTT. Translation gives CASSVLLTDTQYF.